The present entry profiles one TCR beta chain with its context. Its antigen is undetermined. Researchers ran the PCR with 60 Vbeta and 13 Jbeta primers. Some clones are missing from TCRdb's copy, which holds only in-frame ones; the method was immunoSEQ multiplex PCR. The data show around 88,000 clones, roughly 70% seen once. Trimming removed 1 base from V and 4 bases from J; junction bases left unmatched: 11. CDR1 and CDR2 from the germline V gene are SGHAT and FQNNGV. The CDR3 extends over 17 amino acids. The data were obtained in a study of cytomegalovirus exposure and HLA in healthy donors. Points from the study as a whole: Most of the TCR beta V segments (in an earlier analysis) were productive either about 87% or about 30% of the time.

Donors sampled were nominally healthy, though unrecorded immune exposures were likely. The chain carries TRBV11-2 and TRBJ1-1, with 8 positions matching TRBD1. Material for sequencing was PBMCs. The TCR sequence derives from a male donor in good health and CMV-seronegative. In DNA form, the CDR3 reads TGTGCCAGCAGCTTAGGACGTCGACAGGGGATTCGCACTGAAGCTTTCTTT. The encoded protein is CASSLGRRQGIRTEAFF. Looking up the rest from reference TRBV11-2 and TRBJ1-1 gives the full variable domain: EAGVAQSPRYKIIEKRQSVAFWCNPISGHATLYWYQQILGQGPKLLIQFQNNGVVDDSQLPKDRFSAERLKGVDSTLKIQPAKLEDSAVYLCASSLGRRQGIRTEAFFGQGTRLTVV.